These 14 T cell receptor beta chains were sequenced from one sample in a study of OX40 agonist ivuxolimab in advanced cancers. Preparation of the library involved the immunoSEQ multiplex PCR assay. This is the immuneACCESS table as TCRdb keeps it, with only in-frame sequences that have V and J called. A part of the clones is gone; compared with another copy, unresolved V genes explain less than half, and the rest is unexplained. The sample profile shows under 75,000 clones; about 93% of them were found once. The ten largest clones take up more than 20% of the sample. Source: CD4+ or CD8+ T cells sorted from blood, taken in a trial of the OX40 agonist ivuxolimab. These TCRs come from an adult with an advanced solid tumor such as melanoma, head and neck, liver or kidney cancer.

The table lists this clone with a count of one. The chain recombines TRBV10-3 with TRBJ2-1; no clear D gene. This CDR3 comprises 11 residues. Trimming shortened V by 8 bases and J by 3 bases, and 5 bases separated the two germline ends. Germline V gene sequence: CDR1 ENHRY, CDR2 SYGVKD. The CDR3 nucleotides read TGTGCCATCTTTGACTACAATGAGCAGTTCTTC. This sequence encodes CAIFDYNEQFF.

The chain couples TRBV4-2 to TRBJ2-5; maybe TRBD1 (6 bases). The CDR3 contains 15 residues. Per germline, CDR1 LGHNA and CDR2 YNFKEQ. Trimming left V 4 bases short and J 2 bases short, with 14 bases between. This CDR3 reads CASSPSTTGQETQYF. The CDR3 DNA reads as TGTGCCAGCAGCCCTTCCACCACAGGGCAAGAGACCCAGTACTTC.

V and J are TRBV4-3 and TRBJ2-7; tentatively, D is TRBD2 (6 bases). V gave up 1 base and J gave up 12 bases, with 13 bases separating them. This CDR3 has 12 amino acids. CDR1 LGHNA and CDR2 YSLEER come from the germline V gene. In DNA form, the CDR3 reads TGCGCCAGCAGCCAAGGGAGGGGTTCTGCGTACTTC. Protein sequence: CASSQGRGSAYF.

The rearrangement links TRBV27 to TRBJ2-1; 9 positions match TRBD2. The CDR3 contains 13 residues. V shed 8 bases, J shed 4 bases, and the junction held 3 bases outside the gene matches. Germline V gene data show CDR1 as MNHEY and CDR2 as SMNVEV (reference sequence). The CDR3 DNA sequence: TGTGCCAGCGGGACTAGCAGTTACAATGAGCAGTTCTTC. Its protein product is CASGTSSYNEQFF.

The V call is TRBV20-1, the J call TRBJ2-3; D uncertain. Germline V gene lookup returns CDR1 DFQATT and CDR2 SNEGSKA (reference sequence). Trimming took off 5 bases at V and 2 bases at J, with 2 bases between the two ends. There are 10 residues in the CDR3. Here the CDR3 reads CSAFTDTQYF. The CDR3 nucleotides read TGCAGTGCTTTCACAGATACGCAGTATTTT.

This clone was seen a single time. The same CDR3 can be traced to other DNA sequences in this sample. CDR3 in amino acids: CASGAGGYNEQFF. In DNA form, the CDR3 reads TGTGCCAGTGGGGCGGGCGGCTACAATGAGCAGTTCTTC. The chain recombines TRBV19 with TRBJ2-1; D is tentatively TRBD1 or TRBD2 (5 bases each). Trimming pared 8 bases from V and 3 bases from J, leaving 11 bases between. Germline V lookup: CDR1 LNHDA, CDR2 SQIVND (reference sequence). The CDR3 extends over 13 amino acids.

The CDR3 region has the DNA TGTGCCAGCAGCAGTAGGGGCAACGAGCAGTACTTC. Amino acids: CASSSRGNEQYF. The chain couples TRBV7-6 to TRBJ2-7, with D perhaps TRBD1 (5 bases). The CDR3 has 12 residues. Deletions cut 5 bases from V and 5 bases from J, with 10 bases between. Germline-derived CDR1 and CDR2 are SGHVS and FNYEAQ. The full variable domain, its missing parts supplied by reference TRBV7-6 and TRBJ2-7, is GAGVSQSPRYKVTKRGQDVALRCDPISGHVSLYWYRQALGQGPEFLTYFNYEAQQDKSGLPNDRFSAERPEGSISTLTIQRTEQRDSAMYRCASSSRGNEQYFGPGTRLTVT.

The chain links TRBV4-1 to TRBJ1-2, with D possibly matching TRBD1 (5 bases). The V end was cut by 0 bases, the J end by 8 bases, with 10 bases between. CDR1 MGHRA and CDR2 YSYEKL come from the germline V gene. The length of the CDR3 is 13 residues. CDR3 DNA: TGCGCCAGCAGCCAAGATACGGGGCACGGCTACACCTTC. This gives the protein CASSQDTGHGYTF.

The genes are TRBV7-2 and TRBJ2-7; D possibly corresponds to TRBD1 (6 bases). V gave up 1 base and J gave up 6 bases, with 10 bases separating them. Germline V gives CDR1 SGHTA, CDR2 FQGNSA. This CDR3 has 13 amino acids. The CDR3 DNA reads as TGTGCCAGCAGCTTAGGGGGGCTCGGCGAGCAGTACTTC. Encoded protein: CASSLGGLGEQYF.

The chain joins TRBV28 to TRBJ1-2, with D maybe TRBD1 (5 bases). This CDR3 spans 14 amino acids. Germline V gives CDR1 MDHEN, CDR2 SYDVKM. Trimming removed 3 bases from V and 8 bases from J, with 16 bases in between. The CDR3 spells CASSFSGPSEGYTF. In DNA form, the CDR3 reads TGTGCCAGCAGTTTCTCGGGACCCTCTGAGGGCTACACCTTC.

This rearrangement joins TRBV5-6 to TRBJ1-2; no reliable D call. V shed 3 bases and J shed 4 bases, with 4 bases lying between them. The CDR3 runs 11 residues. Per germline, CDR1 SGHDT and CDR2 YYEEEE. CDR3 in amino acids: CASSYGYGYTF. The CDR3 coding sequence is TGTGCCAGCAGCTATGGCTATGGCTACACCTTC.

The rearrangement joins TRBV10-2 to TRBJ2-5; D is unclear. Germline loops: CDR1 WSHSY, CDR2 SAAADI. The CDR3 contains 14 residues. Trimming stripped 3 bases from V and 1 base from J, with 9 bases between. Here the CDR3 reads CASSDRDFQETQYF. The DNA for the CDR3 is TGCGCCAGCAGTGATCGAGACTTCCAAGAGACCCAGTACTTC.

This clone has only one observation. The chain has TRBV10-3 and TRBJ2-5; possibly TRBD2 for D (6 bases). Per the germline V gene, CDR1 is ENHRY and CDR2 is SYGVKD. The V and J ends lost 6 bases and 0 bases respectively, with 8 bases between them. The CDR3 length is 13 residues. The CDR3 loop reads CAIRPSDQETQYF. DNA for the CDR3: TGTGCCATCAGGCCTAGCGACCAAGAGACCCAGTACTTC.

V is TRBV4-1 and J is TRBJ2-4; 10 bases align to TRBD1. The CDR3 has 16 amino acids. J lost 8 bases, V lost 3 bases, and 10 bases had no gene match. Germline CDR1 MGHRA, CDR2 YSYEKL. The CDR3 loop reads CASSHLGQGVRDIQYF. The CDR3, as DNA: TGCGCCAGCAGCCACCTAGGACAGGGGGTACGGGACATTCAGTACTTC.